A selection of T cell receptor beta chains follows, all from one sample in a study of tumor-infiltrating lymphocytes in localized non-small cell lung cancer. Produced via immunoSEQ multiplex PCR; TCRdb's table is partial and in-frame only. The repertoire has about 16,000 clones, more than 60% of them found once; the top ten carry 6.5%. The sample was lung tumor tissue. Source of these receptors: a human donor with non-small cell lung cancer. The CDR3 runs from the conserved cysteine through the conserved F or W. Each record gives: V gene, clone size, J gene, D gene, CDR3 DNA, CDR3 protein. D genes are given only for firm matches. Size is stated for part of the rows, as once, few or many counts, or as a class when the clone is expanded.

V gene: TRBV14
clone size: -
J gene: TRBJ2-5
D gene: -
CDR3 DNA: TGTGCCAGCAGCCCCCAAGAGACCCAGTACTTC
CDR3 protein: CASSPQETQYF

V gene: TRBV10-3
clone size: -
J gene: TRBJ1-2
D gene: -
CDR3 DNA: TGTGCCATCAGTGGCGGGGAGTACGGCTACACCTTC
CDR3 protein: CAISGGEYGYTF

V gene: TRBV7-9
clone size: -
J gene: TRBJ1-3
D gene: -
CDR3 DNA: TGTGCCAGCAGCTTAGGACGACAGAGGAACACCATATATTTT
CDR3 protein: CASSLGRQRNTIYF

V gene: TRBV30
clone size: -
J gene: TRBJ1-5
D gene: -
CDR3 DNA: TGTGCCTGGAGTGTCCGGTACAGCCTAAATCAGCCCCAGCATTTT
CDR3 protein: CAWSVRYSLNQPQHF

V gene: TRBV30
clone size: medium-sized
J gene: TRBJ2-5
D gene: -
CDR3 DNA: TGTGCCTGGAGTGGCGGGGGCAGGGAGACCCAGTACTTC
CDR3 protein: CAWSGGGRETQYF

V gene: TRBV18
clone size: few
J gene: TRBJ1-1
D gene: -
CDR3 DNA: TGTGCCAGCTCACCTCCGGGGCAGGCCAACAGCAGGGGCACTGAAGCTTTCTTT
CDR3 protein: CASSPPGQANSRGTEAFF

V gene: TRBV4-3
clone size: -
J gene: TRBJ2-7
D gene: -
CDR3 DNA: TGCGCCAGCAGCCAAGACCGTTGGGGGCTAGCGGAGAAGGGCCTGTACTTC
CDR3 protein: CASSQDRWGLAEKGLYF

V gene: TRBV4-2
clone size: few
J gene: TRBJ2-6
D gene: -
CDR3 DNA: TGTGCCAGCAGCCAAGATCGGATCGGATCGAGGTTAGGGGCCAACGTCCTGACTTTC
CDR3 protein: CASSQDRIGSRLGANVLTF

V gene: TRBV5-4
clone size: -
J gene: TRBJ2-7
D gene: -
CDR3 DNA: TGTGCCAGCAGCCCCGGCGGAGGCTCCTACGAGCAGTACTTC
CDR3 protein: CASSPGGGSYEQYF

V gene: TRBV6-1
clone size: few
J gene: TRBJ2-7
D gene: -
CDR3 DNA: TGTGCCAGCAGTGAGACCTACGAGCAGTACTTC
CDR3 protein: CASSETYEQYF

V gene: TRBV29-1
clone size: few
J gene: TRBJ2-1
D gene: -
CDR3 DNA: TGCAGCGTTCCCCGCTCCAATGAGCAGTTCTTC
CDR3 protein: CSVPRSNEQFF

V gene: TRBV7-9
clone size: -
J gene: TRBJ1-1
D gene: -
CDR3 DNA: TGTGCCAGCAGCTTAGACACTGAAGCTTTCTTT
CDR3 protein: CASSLDTEAFF

V gene: TRBV4-2
clone size: -
J gene: TRBJ2-1
D gene: -
CDR3 DNA: TGTGCCAGCAGCCAAGATTGGAATGAGCAGTTCTTC
CDR3 protein: CASSQDWNEQFF

V gene: TRBV28
clone size: -
J gene: TRBJ2-7
D gene: TRBD1
CDR3 DNA: TGTGCCAGCAGGACAGGGATGGCCCACGAGCAGTACTTC
CDR3 protein: CASRTGMAHEQYF